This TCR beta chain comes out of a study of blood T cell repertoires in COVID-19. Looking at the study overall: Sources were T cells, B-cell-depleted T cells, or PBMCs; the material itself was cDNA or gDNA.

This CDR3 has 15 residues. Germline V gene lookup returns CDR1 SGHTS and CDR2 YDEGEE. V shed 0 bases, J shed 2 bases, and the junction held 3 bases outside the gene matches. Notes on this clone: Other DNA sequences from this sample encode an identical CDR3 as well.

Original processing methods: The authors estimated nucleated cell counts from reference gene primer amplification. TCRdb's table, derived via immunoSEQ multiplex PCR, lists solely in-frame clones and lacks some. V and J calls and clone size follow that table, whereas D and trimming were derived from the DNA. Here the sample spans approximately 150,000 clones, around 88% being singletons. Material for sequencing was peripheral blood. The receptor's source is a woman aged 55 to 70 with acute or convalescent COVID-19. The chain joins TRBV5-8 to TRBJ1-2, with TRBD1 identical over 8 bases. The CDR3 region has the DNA TGTGCCAGCAGCTTGGGGCAGGGGGCGAACTATGGCTACACCTTC. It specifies CASSLGQGANYGYTF.